These 24 T cell receptor beta chains were all obtained from the same sample, sequenced in a study of cytotoxic CD8 clonotypes in ibrutinib-treated CLL. TCRdb's table, derived via immunoSEQ multiplex PCR, lists solely in-frame clones and lacks some. Of fewer than 400,000 clones listed, roughly two thirds are singletons. The source was PBMCs, collected after 36 months of ibrutinib treatment. These receptors were obtained from a human donor with chronic lymphocytic leukemia.

The chain combines TRBV5-1 with TRBJ2-1; TRBD1 or TRBD2 may be the D gene (5 bases each). Deletions cut 3 bases from V and 5 bases from J, with 15 bases between. The CDR3 totals 15 residues. Germline CDR1 SGHRS, CDR2 YFSETQ. CDR3 region: CASSSSGDPNNEQFF. CDR3 nucleotides: TGCGCCAGCAGCTCCTCCGGGGACCCTAACAATGAGCAGTTCTTC.

The V call is TRBV5-1, the J call TRBJ1-1; 7 bases fit TRBD1. The V segment lost 4 bases and the J segment 1 base; nucleotides outside the gene matches: 10. The CDR3 covers 16 residues. Germline CDR1 SGHRS, CDR2 YFSETQ. This chain's CDR3 is CASSPNRGGENTEAFF. CDR3 DNA: TGCGCCAGCAGCCCGAACAGGGGAGGTGAGAACACTGAAGCTTTCTTT.

The chain couples TRBV7-9 to TRBJ1-1, with a weak D call TRBD1 (6 bases). The V gene lost 5 bases and the J gene lost 7 bases, with 14 bases spanning the gap. The germline gives CDR1 SEHNR, CDR2 FQNEAQ (reference sequence). The CDR3 extends over 13 amino acids. The DNA of the CDR3 is TGTGCCAGCAGCACGGACAGTAGGAATGAAGCTTTCTTT. Amino acids: CASSTDSRNEAFF.

As regards this clone: Distinct nucleotide sequences in the sample also encode this CDR3. The chain is built from TRBV9 and TRBJ1-2; weak D call: TRBD1 (5 bases). The V end was cut by 2 bases, the J end by 1 base, with 6 bases between. The CDR3 contains 13 residues. Germline V gene sequence: CDR1 SGDLS, CDR2 YYNGEE. CDR3 DNA: TGTGCCAGCAGCGTTGACAGTAACTATGGCTACACCTTC. Its translation is CASSVDSNYGYTF.

The gene calls are TRBV5-4 and TRBJ2-1; D unclear. Deletions cut 1 base from V and 8 bases from J, with 7 bases between. The germline V gene encodes CDR1 SGHNT and CDR2 YYREEE (reference sequence). The CDR3 spans 12 residues. The CDR3 region is CASSLYGDEQFF. The CDR3 nucleotides read TGTGCCAGCAGCTTGTATGGGGATGAGCAGTTCTTC.

The chain has TRBV27 and TRBJ2-4, with 7 bases fitting TRBD1. Germline V lookup: CDR1 MNHEY, CDR2 SMNVEV (reference sequence). The CDR3 spans 15 residues. Germline trimming cut 6 bases from V and 7 bases from J; bases unmatched to any gene: 12. CDR3 coding DNA: TGTGCCAGCAGACTACTCGGGACAGACGGGAACATTCAGTACTTC. Its protein is CASRLLGTDGNIQYF.

This clone was picked up a small number of times. The chain is built from TRBV2 and TRBJ2-3; D is possibly TRBD2 (5 bases). Germline V gene lookup returns CDR1 SNHLY and CDR2 FYNNEI. CDR3 length: 13 residues. The ends were cut back, 7 bases at V and 2 bases at J, with 10 bases in the middle. CDR3 protein: CASKSGNTDTQYF. The CDR3 nucleotides are TGTGCCAGCAAGTCCGGGAACACAGATACGCAGTATTTT.

The V and J genes are TRBV7-8 and TRBJ1-4; tentatively, D is TRBD1 (5 bases). CDR1 SGHVS and CDR2 FQNEAQ come from the germline V gene. Trimming left V 5 bases short and J 7 bases short, with 14 bases between. The CDR3 is made up of 14 amino acids. The CDR3 sequence: CASSRVAGGEKLFF. In DNA, the CDR3 is TGTGCCAGCAGCCGAGTTGCGGGGGGTGAAAAACTGTTTTTT.

The chain has TRBV10-3 and TRBJ2-7; D uncertain. CDR1 and CDR2 from the germline V gene are ENHRY and SYGVKD. The CDR3 totals 12 residues. V was cut by 0 bases and J by 5 bases, with 5 bases left in between. The CDR3 is CAISESGHEQYF. CDR3 in DNA: TGTGCCATCAGTGAGTCAGGCCACGAGCAGTACTTC.

The rearrangement joins TRBV9 to TRBJ2-5; unclear D gene. Germline V gene lookup returns CDR1 SGDLS and CDR2 YYNGEE. This CDR3 contains 15 residues. Trimming pared 1 base from V and 4 bases from J, leaving 14 bases between. The CDR3 here is CASSVTAAAGETQYF. CDR3 DNA sequence: TGTGCCAGCAGCGTAACCGCGGCCGCTGGAGAGACCCAGTACTTC.

Only one count was recorded for this clone. V is TRBV6-1 and J is TRBJ2-7; 7 bases line up with TRBD1. Germline lookup yields CDR1 MNHNS and CDR2 SASEGT. This CDR3 has 12 amino acids. The CDR3 loop is CDEQGNTYEQYF. The CDR3 DNA follows: TGTGACGAACAGGGGAACACCTACGAGCAGTACTTC.

V usage is TRBV7-9 and J usage is TRBJ2-4; the D gene could be TRBD1 or TRBD2 (5 bases each). The CDR3 consists of 15 residues. Germline CDR1 reads SEHNR; CDR2 reads FQNEAQ (reference sequence). V lost 5 bases and J lost 3, with 14 bases in between. CDR3 loop: CASSQGWGSKNIQYF. In DNA form, the CDR3 reads TGTGCCAGCAGCCAAGGTTGGGGGAGCAAAAACATTCAGTACTTC.

The chain employs TRBV28 and TRBJ2-7; tentatively, D is TRBD2 (5 bases). Germline V gives CDR1 MDHEN, CDR2 SYDVKM. Deletions cut 2 bases from V and 7 bases from J, with 18 bases between. The CDR3 sequence is 15 residues long. The CDR3 nucleotides are TGTGCCAGCAGTTTACTCGGGAACTCCTATAGTGAGCAGTACTTC. This encodes CASSLLGNSYSEQYF.

The chain is built from TRBV9 and TRBJ2-7; maybe TRBD2 (5 bases). Germline V gives CDR1 SGDLS, CDR2 YYNGEE. V dropped 0 bases and J dropped 4 bases, with 14 bases sitting between them. The CDR3 consists of 15 residues. The CDR3 coding sequence is TGTGCCAGCAGCGTAGGAACAAGAGGAGGATACGAGCAGTACTTC. It translates to CASSVGTRGGYEQYF.

The chain carries TRBV9 and TRBJ1-2; weak D call: TRBD1 (6 bases). Trimming removed 0 bases from V and 2 bases from J, with 8 bases in between. This CDR3 is 14 amino acids long. Germline CDR1 is SGDLS and CDR2 is YYNGEE. In DNA form, the CDR3 reads TGTGCCAGCAGCGTAGCCGGACAGAACTATGGCTACACCTTC. Amino acid sequence: CASSVAGQNYGYTF.

The chain is built from TRBV14 and TRBJ2-1; 7 bases match TRBD2. Germline trimming cut 4 bases from V and 3 bases from J; bases unmatched to any gene: 6. The CDR3 runs 15 residues. Germline lookup yields CDR1 SGHDN and CDR2 FVKESK. CDR3 coding DNA: TGTGCCAGCAGCCCCGGACTAGGTATCTACAATGAGCAGTTCTTC. This gives the protein CASSPGLGIYNEQFF. Complete variable domain (other parts from reference TRBV14 and TRBJ2-1): EAGVTQFPSHSVIEKGQTVTLRCDPISGHDNLYWYRRVMGKEIKFLLHFVKESKQDESGMPNNRFLAERTGGTYSTLKVQPAELEDSGVYFCASSPGLGIYNEQFFGPGTRLTVL.

This clone was detected once. The chain employs TRBV9 and TRBJ1-1; D may be TRBD1 (6 bases). V was pared by 0 bases and J by 5 bases, with 17 bases between. The CDR3 sequence is 16 residues long. Germline V gene lookup returns CDR1 SGDLS and CDR2 YYNGEE. CDR3 residues: CASSVATWGRGTEAFF. The CDR3 region has the DNA TGTGCCAGCAGCGTAGCGACTTGGGGGCGCGGAACTGAAGCTTTCTTT.

The chain joins TRBV2 to TRBJ1-1; TRBD1 might be the D (6 bases). The CDR3 runs to 15 residues. V was shortened by 7 bases and J by 4 bases, with 19 bases between the two germline ends. Germline V CDR1 and CDR2: SNHLY, FYNNEI. CDR3 residues: CASTLSRRGPTEAFF. CDR3 DNA sequence: TGTGCCAGCACACTCTCCCGTCGGGGGCCCACTGAAGCTTTCTTT.

This clone was seen once. The chain joins TRBV10-3 to TRBJ1-5; D not certain. The V end was cut by 2 bases, the J end by 5 bases, with 7 bases between. The length of the CDR3 is 13 residues. Germline V gene sequence: CDR1 ENHRY, CDR2 SYGVKD. In DNA, the CDR3 is TGTGCCATCAGTGAGGGTGGATATCAGCCCCAGCATTTT. The encoded protein is CAISEGGYQPQHF.

V gene TRBV7-9 combines with J gene TRBJ2-1, with 7 nucleotides matching TRBD2. CDR3 length: 14 amino acids. V lost 5 bases, J lost 6 bases, and 7 bases stayed unmatched. The germline gives CDR1 SEHNR, CDR2 FQNEAQ (reference sequence). CDR3 nucleotides: TGTGCCAGCAGCCCAATGACTAGCCCCAATGAGCAGTTCTTC. Protein product: CASSPMTSPNEQFF.

The rearrangement joins TRBV27 to TRBJ2-6; D is uncertain. The CDR3 loop spans 14 amino acids. The germline CDR1 and CDR2 sequences are MNHEY and SMNVEV (reference sequence). Trimming stripped 6 bases from V and 0 bases from J, with 6 bases between. CDR3 loop: CASSRNSGANVLTF. In DNA, the CDR3 is TGTGCCAGCAGCAGGAACTCTGGGGCCAACGTCCTGACTTTC.

V gene TRBV5-4 combines with J gene TRBJ2-3; either TRBD1 or TRBD2 may supply D (6 bases each). The germline V gene has CDR1 SGHNT and CDR2 YYREEE (reference sequence). This CDR3 comprises 14 residues. Trimming stripped 5 bases from V and 0 bases from J, with 10 bases between. CDR3 DNA: TGTGCCAGCAGGGGGGGCCGGAGCACAGATACGCAGTATTTT. Residues: CASRGGRSTDTQYF. The complete variable domain, with remaining parts taken from reference TRBV5-4 and TRBJ2-3, reads ETGVTQSPTHLIKTRGQQVTLRCSSQSGHNTVSWYQQALGQGPQFIFQYYREEENGRGNFPPRFSGLQFPNYSSELNVNALELDDSALYLCASRGGRSTDTQYFGPGTRLTVL.

The V and J genes are TRBV2 and TRBJ1-5, with unresolved D. Germline V CDR1 and CDR2: SNHLY, FYNNEI. V was cut by 4 bases and J by 2 bases, with 9 bases left in between. The CDR3 runs 14 residues. CDR3 amino acids: CASSVRQGNQPQHF. DNA of the CDR3: TGTGCCAGCAGTGTGAGGCAAGGCAATCAGCCCCAGCATTTT.

This clone was observed a few times. The V and J genes are TRBV5-6 and TRBJ2-7; D is undetermined. This CDR3 is built from 12 residues. Trimming shortened V by 3 bases and J by 0 bases, and 4 bases separated the two germline ends. CDR1 is SGHDT, CDR2 YYEEEE, per germline. CDR3 amino acids: CASSSNSYEQYF. CDR3 nucleotide sequence: TGTGCCAGCAGCTCCAACTCCTACGAGCAGTACTTC.